The next 18 T cell receptor beta chains were all read from a single sample in a study of blood T cell repertoires in COVID-19. Generated by immunoSEQ multiplex PCR, the TCRdb table keeps only in-frame clones and is missing some. The table shows some 120,000 clones, with roughly four fifths occurring only once. The sequenced sample was peripheral blood. All receptors derive from a woman in her 50s with acute or convalescent COVID-19.

The rearrangement links TRBV6-1 to TRBJ1-6; D remains ambiguous. Germline CDR1 and CDR2: MNHNS and SASEGT. This CDR3 has 14 amino acids. The ends were cut back, 2 bases at V and 7 bases at J, with 9 bases in the middle. The CDR3 spells CASSEITANSPLHF. The CDR3 bases are TGTGCCAGCAGTGAAATCACAGCAAATTCACCCCTCCACTTT.

The chain couples TRBV19 to TRBJ1-2; 7 nucleotides match TRBD1. The germline V gene has CDR1 LNHDA and CDR2 SQIVND (reference sequence). The junction had 9 bases not matched to a gene; V was cut back by 7 bases and J by 1 base. CDR3 length: 15 amino acids. The CDR3 region is CASTPTGVGNYGYTF. The CDR3 bases are TGTGCCAGTACCCCCACAGGGGTTGGTAACTATGGCTACACCTTC.

This sequence joins TRBV9 and TRBJ1-6; TRBD1 agrees at 12 bases. V shed 4 bases, J shed 10 bases, and the junction held 6 bases outside the gene matches. The CDR3 is 15 amino acids. In germline, CDR1 is SGDLS, CDR2 YYNGEE. The CDR3 is CASSSRDRGQSPLHF. As DNA, the CDR3 is TGTGCCAGCAGCTCCCGGGACAGGGGGCAGTCACCCCTCCACTTT.

The chain combines TRBV18 with TRBJ1-4; D not certain. Trimming removed 6 bases at V and 0 bases at J, with 14 bases between. The CDR3 runs 16 residues. Germline CDR1 KGHSH, CDR2 LQKENI. CDR3 nucleotides: TGTGCCAGCTCCCAAAGGAGGATTGCAACTAATGAAAAACTGTTTTTT. It is translated as CASSQRRIATNEKLFF.

The rearrangement joins TRBV18 to TRBJ2-1, with 12 bases that match TRBD2. V gave up 2 bases and J gave up 5 bases; unmatched junction bases: 1. The CDR3 extends over 15 amino acids. From germline, CDR1 is KGHSH and CDR2 LQKENI. The CDR3 sequence is CASSPRTSGNNEQFF. The CDR3 DNA reads TGTGCCAGCTCACCAAGGACTAGCGGGAACAATGAGCAGTTCTTC.

V and J are TRBV11-2 and TRBJ1-6; D not certain. Trimming removed 4 bases from V and 5 bases from J, with 9 bases in between. Germline loops: CDR1 SGHAT, CDR2 FQNNGV. The CDR3 sequence is 14 residues long. In nucleotides, the CDR3 is TGTGCCAGCAGCTCCCGTCCCGATAATTCACCCCTCCACTTT. This encodes CASSSRPDNSPLHF.

This rearrangement joins TRBV2 to TRBJ1-5, with TRBD1 matching over 9 bases. The CDR3 covers 15 residues. J lost 3 bases, V lost 4 bases, and 4 bases had no gene match. Germline assignment: CDR1 SNHLY and CDR2 FYNNEI. Here the CDR3 DNA reads TGTGCCAGCAGTGGAGGACAGGGGATCAATCAGCCCCAGCATTTT. This gives the protein CASSGGQGINQPQHF.

Sample share makes this clone medium-sized. The chain carries TRBV19 and TRBJ1-3; TRBD1 matches at 7 bases. V gave up 7 bases and J gave up 0 bases; unmatched junction bases: 9. CDR3 length: 16 amino acids. The germline V gene encodes CDR1 LNHDA and CDR2 SQIVND (reference sequence). The CDR3 loop reads CASMGQLALSGNTIYF. Written as DNA, the CDR3 is TGTGCCAGTATGGGACAGCTTGCCCTCTCTGGAAACACCATATATTTT.

The chain is built from TRBV9 and TRBJ2-4; 10 bases align to TRBD2. This CDR3 spans 14 amino acids. Germline CDR1 is SGDLS and CDR2 is YYNGEE. V shed 4 bases and J 9 bases; nucleotides not matched to a gene: 7. Here the CDR3 reads CASSPSGGAGIQYF. CDR3 coding DNA: TGTGCCAGCAGCCCCAGCGGGGGGGCCGGCATTCAGTACTTC.

V and J are TRBV5-1 and TRBJ2-7; TRBD1 matches at 9 bases. CDR1 is SGHRS, CDR2 YFSETQ, per germline. Trimming removed 4 bases from V and 6 bases from J; junction bases left unmatched: 11. The CDR3 loop spans 15 amino acids. The CDR3 sequence: CASSGMGQGVGEQYF. The CDR3 DNA sequence: TGCGCCAGCAGCGGAATGGGACAGGGAGTAGGCGAGCAGTACTTC.

The chain couples TRBV18 to TRBJ1-2; a weak D match, TRBD1 (5 bases). The V gene's germline CDR1 is KGHSH and CDR2 LQKENI. Trimming left V 3 bases short and J 1 base short, with 15 bases between. This CDR3 has 16 amino acids. The CDR3 bases are TGTGCCAGCTCACCGACCCCCCGGACACGTAACTATGGCTACACCTTC. Protein sequence: CASSPTPRTRNYGYTF.

The V call is TRBV23-1, the J call TRBJ2-5; a weak D match, TRBD1 (5 bases). TRBV23-1 falls under the ORF class, with uncertain function. Between the trimmed V and J ends, which lost 0 bases and 5 bases, there was a span of 10 bases. The CDR3 runs to 14 residues. CDR3 in amino acids: CASSQSRQLETQYF. In DNA form, the CDR3 reads TGCGCCAGCAGTCAATCGAGACAGCTTGAGACCCAGTACTTC.

The chain carries TRBV18 and TRBJ1-1; 10 bases agree with TRBD1. The trim removed 3 bases at V and 5 bases at J, leaving 9 bases unmatched. The germline gives CDR1 KGHSH, CDR2 LQKENI. The CDR3 spans 16 residues. The CDR3 spells CASSPPAGQGTTEAFF. CDR3 DNA: TGTGCCAGCTCACCTCCGGCGGGACAGGGGACAACTGAAGCTTTCTTT. Together with reference TRBV18 and TRBJ1-1, the CDR3 gives the full variable domain: NAGVMQNPRHLVRRRGQEARLRCSPMKGHSHVYWYRQLPEEGLKFMVYLQKENIIDESGMPKERFSAEFPKEGPSILRIQQVVRGDSAAYFCASSPPAGQGTTEAFFGQGTRLTVV.

This chain links TRBV15 with TRBJ1-2; D remains unclear. The CDR3 consists of 15 residues. Germline-derived CDR1 and CDR2 are LNHNV and YYDKDF (reference sequence). Trimming cost V 5 bases and J 2 bases, with 15 bases left between them. The DNA of the CDR3 is TGTGCCACCAGCCTACCCCGGGGAGGGAACTATGGCTACACCTTC. Encoded protein: CATSLPRGGNYGYTF.

The chain is built from TRBV2 and TRBJ1-2; D perhaps matches TRBD1 (5 bases). Trimming stripped 3 bases from V and 4 bases from J, with 12 bases between. In germline, CDR1 is SNHLY, CDR2 FYNNEI. CDR3 length: 14 amino acids. The CDR3: CASSEGNGAYGYTF. DNA of the CDR3: TGTGCCAGCAGTGAGGGGAATGGGGCCTATGGCTACACCTTC.

This clone has just one count. The chain combines TRBV9 with TRBJ2-1; perhaps TRBD2 as D (6 bases). Trimming removed 3 bases from V and 10 bases from J, with 23 bases in between. Germline assignment: CDR1 SGDLS and CDR2 YYNGEE. This CDR3 spans 16 amino acids. The CDR3 region is CASSETPGLGTPEQFF. As DNA, the CDR3 is TGTGCCAGCAGCGAGACCCCGGGACTCGGGACGCCGGAGCAGTTCTTC.

The rearrangement uses TRBV6-4 and TRBJ2-3; 8 bases are a match to TRBD1. This CDR3 region has 15 residues. V was pared by 4 bases and J by 3 bases, with 6 bases of the junction left unmatched. Germline V gene lookup returns CDR1 MRHNA and CDR2 SNTAGT. Here the CDR3 reads CASSAQGAPTDTQYF. As DNA, the CDR3 is TGTGCCAGCAGTGCGCAGGGGGCACCGACAGATACGCAGTATTTT.

The chain carries TRBV4-1 and TRBJ1-2, with D tentatively TRBD1 (6 bases). V was clipped by 0 bases and J by 8 bases, with 16 bases between them. The CDR3 sequence is 15 residues long. Germline V gene data show CDR1 as MGHRA and CDR2 as YSYEKL. The CDR3 protein is CASSQDQGGWVGYTF. In nucleotides, the CDR3 is TGCGCCAGCAGCCAAGATCAAGGGGGATGGGTGGGCTACACCTTC.